This T cell receptor (beta chain) was recorded in a study of blood T cells in healthy people across ages. The use of a sample-barcoded 5' primer and a J-beta primer mix characterized a second PCR of roughly 7 to 12 cycles. A template-switch adaptor that had 12 random nucleotides put a tag on each cDNA molecule. TCRdb itself ran the 5' RACE reads through MiXCR, one entry per CDR3 protein. The sample has about 1,400,000 distinct CDR3 sequences, roughly 64% seen once. Study-wide results and caveats: The lack of PBMC sorting stopped any conclusive naive versus antigen-experienced comparison. There was a strong correlation between TCR beta diversity and naive T cell percentage.

This clonotype was counted only a few times. What it binds is not known. Germline V gene sequence: CDR1 SEHNR, CDR2 FQNEAQ (reference sequence). CDR3 length: 15 amino acids. The V end was cut by 4 bases, the J end by 5 bases, with 17 bases between. Whenever a sample was processed, at least 6.5 million PBMCs were isolated. The receptor comes from a man between 18 and 29 years old in good health. The sample was blood. This sequence joins TRBV7-9 and TRBJ2-5; D unclear. CDR3 protein: CASSSELLLSETQYF. The CDR3 DNA reads TGTGCCAGCAGCTCAGAGCTGCTCCTCTCGGAGACCCAGTACTTC.